The 21 T cell receptor beta chains below come from one sample, sequenced in a study of blood T cells in healthy people across ages. A second PCR, run for roughly 6 to 11 cycles, used a sample-barcoded 5' primer plus a J-beta primer mix. TCRdb analysed the 5' RACE reads with MiXCR anew, one entry per CDR3 protein. The data hold 800,000 or so distinct CDR3 sequences, with around 25% observed a single time. This sample was also put to use in a study of T cells of mothers and their children.

The specimen sequenced was blood. The receptor set was obtained from a boy between 10 and 17 years old in good health.

The rearrangement uses TRBV7-6 and TRBJ2-3; D may be TRBD1 (5 bases). CDR1 and CDR2 (germline): SGHVS, FNYEAQ. This CDR3 has 14 amino acids. The germline V and J ends were trimmed by 5 bases and 0 bases, with 9 bases remaining between them. The CDR3 protein is CASSPRESTDTQYF. The CDR3, as DNA: TGTGCCAGCAGCCCCAGGGAAAGCACAGATACGCAGTATTTT.

This clonotype appeared a few times. This chain connects TRBV27 to TRBJ2-2; no clear D gene. Germline CDR1 and CDR2: MNHEY and SMNVEV (reference sequence). Trimming stripped 6 bases from V and 7 bases from J, with 9 bases between. The CDR3 length is 12 residues. The CDR3 sequence: CASRESGGELFF. The DNA of the CDR3 is TGTGCCAGCAGAGAGTCCGGCGGGGAGCTGTTTTTT.

This clonotype was counted only a few times. The chain employs TRBV4-3 and TRBJ2-1, with 12 nucleotides matching TRBD1. This CDR3 spans 15 amino acids. Per germline, CDR1 LGHNA and CDR2 YSLEER. Germline trimming cut 4 bases from V and 8 bases from J; bases unmatched to any gene: 6. The CDR3 here is CASSLGTGGLDEQFF. The CDR3 nucleotides read TGCGCCAGCAGCCTGGGGACAGGGGGCTTGGATGAGCAGTTCTTC.

The J gene is TRBJ2-2, the V gene TRBV29-1; the D is unclear. The length of the CDR3 is 15 residues. The V end lost 2 bases, the J end lost 0 bases, and 10 bases lay between the germline ends. Germline CDR1 SQVTM, CDR2 ANQGSEA. The CDR3 sequence: CSVENVSTNTGELFF. In DNA form, the CDR3 reads TGCAGCGTTGAAAATGTGAGCACGAACACCGGGGAGCTGTTTTTT.

Regarding this clonotype: At one end the junction does not follow the germline gene, possibly because of a read error. V gene TRBV4-1 combines with J gene TRBJ1-1; D unclear. The CDR3 sequence is 14 residues long. Germline assignment: CDR1 MGHRA and CDR2 YSYEKL. This CDR3 reads CASRQDIGHTEAFF. Written as DNA, the CDR3 is TGCGCCAGCAGACAAGACATCGGGCACACTGAAGCTTTCTTT.

This clonotype was seen a handful of times. The V gene is TRBV12-3 or TRBV12-4, the J gene TRBJ2-2, with TRBD2 as a possible D gene (5 bases). The V end lost 5 bases, the J end lost 5 bases, and 9 bases lay between the germline ends. This CDR3 comprises 13 residues. CDR3 in amino acids: CASSPGETGELFF. DNA of the CDR3: TGTGCCAGCAGTCCCGGGGAAACCGGGGAGCTGTTTTTT.

A few counts support this clonotype. The J gene is TRBJ1-1, the V gene TRBV10-3; TRBD1 agrees at 7 bases. V lost 9 bases, J lost 0 bases, and 7 bases stayed unmatched. The CDR3 runs 14 residues. Germline V gene lookup returns CDR1 ENHRY and CDR2 SYGVKD. The CDR3 region is CAIRDSDMNTEAFF. As DNA, the CDR3 is TGTGCCATTAGGGACAGTGATATGAACACTGAAGCTTTCTTT.

This chain links TRBV5-1 with TRBJ2-1, with D maybe TRBD1 (5 bases). This CDR3 contains 15 residues. The germline gives CDR1 SGHRS, CDR2 YFSETQ. V was cut by 0 bases and J by 3 bases, with 10 bases left in between. CDR3 sequence: CASSLAPGNYNEQFF. CDR3 DNA sequence: TGCGCCAGCAGCTTGGCCCCAGGGAACTACAATGAGCAGTTCTTC.

This rearrangement joins TRBV12-3 or TRBV12-4 to TRBJ2-7; TRBD1 matches 8 bases. The CDR3 spans 16 residues. With 4 bases clipped from V and 3 bases from J, the junction kept 11 bases outside the gene matches. The CDR3 region is CASSSQGARGGYEQYF. The CDR3 region has the DNA TGTGCCAGCAGTTCCCAGGGGGCGCGAGGCGGCTACGAGCAGTACTTC.

This clonotype has more than one count but fewer than ten. This chain uses TRBV12-3 or TRBV12-4 with TRBJ2-1; TRBD1 aligns across 10 bases. The end of the DNA fits TRBJ2-5 better, so the J call may be wrong. This CDR3 has 15 residues. The CDR3 bases are TGTGCCAGCAGTCTACCGCCGGGACAGGGGTTGACCCAGTACTTC. Encoded protein: CASSLPPGQGLTQYF.

This chain connects TRBV28 to TRBJ2-7; no clear D. Trimming left V 8 bases short and J 12 bases short, with 23 bases between. The CDR3 sequence is 13 residues long. Germline values: CDR1 MDHEN, CDR2 SYDVKM. The CDR3 DNA follows: TGTGCCAGCGCACCCCCGAACCCACTACGACTGTACTTC. Its translation is CASAPPNPLRLYF.

The V gene is TRBV28, the J gene TRBJ1-1, with 8 bases identical to TRBD1. The CDR3 contains 13 residues. The germline gives CDR1 MDHEN, CDR2 SYDVKM. Losses at the gene ends were 2 bases for V and 10 bases for J; bases not matched to a gene: 6. The CDR3, as DNA: TGTGCCAGCAGTTTAGTGGACAGGGACTCAGCTTTCTTT. This translates into CASSLVDRDSAFF.

This clonotype was observed a handful of times. This chain uses TRBV27 with TRBJ2-7; D may match TRBD1 or TRBD2 (5 bases each). V was cut by 3 bases and J by 5 bases, with 11 bases left in between. This CDR3 has 13 amino acids. Germline CDR1 reads MNHEY; CDR2 reads SMNVEV (reference sequence). CDR3 amino acids: CASSLPGAHEQYF. In DNA form, the CDR3 reads TGTGCCAGCAGTTTGCCCGGGGCCCACGAGCAGTACTTC.

This chain joins TRBV20-1 and TRBJ2-5, with 10 bases fitting TRBD2. Matching the DNA end better, TRBJ2-7 makes the J call doubtful. CDR1 is DFQATT, CDR2 SNEGSKA, per germline (reference sequence). The CDR3 runs to 15 residues. This CDR3 is CSAVPGTSANYEQYF. CDR3 bases: TGCAGTGCAGTCCCCGGGACTAGCGCCAACTACGAGCAGTACTTC.

The rearrangement links TRBV7-9 to TRBJ2-1; 7 bases line up with TRBD2. The CDR3 extends over 15 amino acids. CDR1 and CDR2 from the germline V gene are SEHNR and FQNEAQ (reference sequence). V lost 5 bases and J lost 6; bases outside the gene matches: 10. The CDR3 reads CASSPGGAGPNEQFF. Here the CDR3 DNA reads TGTGCCAGCAGCCCCGGTGGAGCGGGACCCAATGAGCAGTTCTTC.

The chain is built from TRBV19 and TRBJ1-1; no definite D call. The V gene lost 3 bases and the J gene lost 0 bases, with 14 bases spanning the gap. Per the germline V gene, CDR1 is LNHDA and CDR2 is SQIVND (reference sequence). CDR3 size: 16 residues. CDR3 in DNA: TGTGCCAGTAGTATTATGGGCAGACCCATGAACACTGAAGCTTTCTTT. Amino acids: CASSIMGRPMNTEAFF.

The genes are TRBV18 and TRBJ2-1; TRBD2 agrees at 10 bases. The J call may be incorrect, as the DNA end agrees better with TRBJ2-5. The germline V gene has CDR1 KGHSH and CDR2 LQKENI. The CDR3 has 16 amino acids. The CDR3 sequence: CASSRLGTSVEGTQYF. In nucleotides, the CDR3 is TGTGCCAGCTCACGCCTTGGGACTAGCGTGGAAGGGACCCAGTACTTC.

In DNA form, the CDR3 reads TGTGCCAGCAGCCGGACAGATCCTCAAGAGACCCAGTACTTC. It yields the protein CASSRTDPQETQYF. V gene TRBV12-3 or TRBV12-4 combines with J gene TRBJ2-5; D perhaps matches TRBD1 (6 bases). The CDR3 is 14 residues long. Trimming left V 6 bases short and J 2 bases short, with 13 bases between.

This clonotype turned up a few times. The chain uses TRBV4-1 and TRBJ2-5; D is uncertain. This CDR3 is built from 18 residues. The ends were cut back, 1 base at V and 0 bases at J, with 18 bases in the middle. Looked up from germline, CDR1 is MGHRA and CDR2 is YSYEKL. CDR3 protein: CASSQGNILAVYQETQYF. The CDR3 DNA follows: TGCGCCAGCAGCCAAGGCAATATCCTGGCGGTGTACCAAGAGACCCAGTACTTC.

CDR3 residues: CASSLKLGLGLASNTGELFF. The CDR3 DNA reads TGTGCCAGCAGCTTAAAGCTAGGGCTTGGGCTAGCTTCGAACACCGGGGAGCTGTTTTTT. The V and J genes are TRBV11-2 and TRBJ2-2; perhaps TRBD2 as D (5 bases). Germline V CDR1 and CDR2: SGHAT, FQNNGV. Trimming removed 2 bases from V and 0 bases from J, with 22 bases in between. The CDR3 covers 20 residues.

This clonotype was seen only a few times. The genes are TRBV5-1 and TRBJ2-6; 10 bases are a match to TRBD1. The germline gives CDR1 SGHRS, CDR2 YFSETQ. The CDR3 runs 18 residues. Unmatched junction bases numbered 8, after V lost 4 bases and J lost 1 base. CDR3 sequence: CASSPPGQGPSGANVLTF. The CDR3 DNA sequence: TGCGCCAGCAGCCCCCCGGGACAGGGGCCATCTGGGGCCAACGTCCTGACTTTC. Together with reference TRBV5-1 and TRBJ2-6, the CDR3 gives the full variable domain: KAGVTQTPRYLIKTRGQQVTLSCSPISGHRSVSWYQQTPGQGLQFLFEYFSETQRNKGNFPGRFSGRQFSNSRSEMNVSTLELGDSALYLCASSPPGQGPSGANVLTFGAGSRLTVL.